What follows is one T cell receptor (beta chain) and its context. Its antigen remains unidentified. This sample is part of a study of T cell clonotyping in hematopoietic cell transplantation. This CDR3 spans 16 amino acids. Trimming removed 4 bases from V and 5 bases from J; junction bases left unmatched: 12. CDR1 LGHNA and CDR2 YNFKEQ come from the germline V gene. Clones were read by immunoSEQ multiplex PCR, and TCRdb kept only the in-frame ones, dropping some. The sample lists some 6,500 clones; 85% to 90% were seen once. General study findings and limits: At the given depth, recipient repertoires were over 97% de novo clonotypes.

The sequence was obtained from a female patient aged 45 to 65 who had an allogeneic stem cell transplant from an unrelated donor, so the T cells may come from the graft donor. Some clones in this sample may be carry-over from other donors' samples. The material sequenced was peripheral blood mononuclear cells, taken 180 days after allogeneic stem cell transplant. This chain uses TRBV4-2 with TRBJ2-5; 8 nucleotides match TRBD1. The CDR3, as DNA: TGTGCCAGCAGCCTCAACCCGGGACAGGATTTCGAGACCCAGTACTTC. This encodes CASSLNPGQDFETQYF.